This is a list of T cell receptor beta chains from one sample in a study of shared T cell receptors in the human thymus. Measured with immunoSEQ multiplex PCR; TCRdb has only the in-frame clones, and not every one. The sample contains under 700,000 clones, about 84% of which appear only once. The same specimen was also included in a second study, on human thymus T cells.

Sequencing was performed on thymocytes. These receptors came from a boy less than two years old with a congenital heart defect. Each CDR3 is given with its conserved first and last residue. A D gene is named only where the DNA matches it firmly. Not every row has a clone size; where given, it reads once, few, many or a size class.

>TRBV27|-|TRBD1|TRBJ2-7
CASSPTGNSSYEQYF
TGTGCCAGCAGTCCGACAGGGAATAGCTCCTACGAGCAGTACTTC
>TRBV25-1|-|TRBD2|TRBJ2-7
CASRTSGREAYEQYF
TGTGCCAGCCGGACTAGCGGGAGAGAAGCCTACGAGCAGTACTTC
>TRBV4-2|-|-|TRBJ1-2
CASSPRGPVANYGYTF
TGTGCCAGCAGCCCCAGGGGTCCGGTAGCTAACTATGGCTACACCTTC
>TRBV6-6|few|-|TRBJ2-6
CASNPGLSTGANVLTF
TGTGCCAGCAATCCGGGACTTTCGACTGGGGCCAACGTCCTGACTTTC
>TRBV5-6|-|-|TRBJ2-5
CASSLRRAGADRRQETQYF
TGTGCCAGCAGCTTGAGGCGGGCAGGGGCGGACCGGCGGCAAGAGACCCAGTACTTC
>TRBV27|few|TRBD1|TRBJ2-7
CASSPRTGGSYEQYF
TGTGCCAGCAGTCCACGGACAGGGGGATCCTACGAGCAGTACTTC
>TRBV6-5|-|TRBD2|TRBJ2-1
CASSFSGRAPNEQFF
TGTGCCAGCAGTTTTAGCGGGAGGGCCCCCAATGAGCAGTTCTTC
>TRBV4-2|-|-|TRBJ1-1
CASSQGRNTEAFF
TGTGCCAGCAGCCAGGGGAGGAACACTGAAGCTTTCTTT
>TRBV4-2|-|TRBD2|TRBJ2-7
CASSQDPGTSGSRCEQYF
TGTGCCAGCAGCCAAGATCCCGGGACTAGCGGGAGTAGGTGCGAGCAGTACTTC
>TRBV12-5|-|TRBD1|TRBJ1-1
CASGEGAGRNTEAFF
TGTGCTAGTGGTGAGGGGGCTGGGAGGAACACTGAAGCTTTCTTT